This T cell receptor (beta chain) was profiled in a study of chemoradiotherapy in HPV16-positive cancers. Study outcomes and limitations: Only a couple of HPV16-positive patients supplied the functional HPV-specificity definition.

Assay: immunoSEQ multiplex PCR; the TCRdb copy retains only in-frame clones and omits some. The sample yields 12,000 or so clones, approximately 85% seen once. The germline V gene encodes CDR1 MGHDK and CDR2 SYGVNS. CDR3 length: 14 amino acids. J was trimmed by 15 bases and V by 2 bases; bases with no gene match: 11. As to this clone: Its antigen is as yet unknown.

The starting material was blood, obtained from a patient who underwent chemoradiotherapy. This receptor was obtained from a human donor with HPV-associated anogenital cancer. V gene TRBV25-1 combines with J gene TRBJ2-1; 9 positions agree with TRBD2. The CDR3 reads CASSEGLAGSRWFF. CDR3 nucleotides: TGTGCCAGCAGTGAAGGTCTAGCGGGGAGCCGGTGGTTCTTC.